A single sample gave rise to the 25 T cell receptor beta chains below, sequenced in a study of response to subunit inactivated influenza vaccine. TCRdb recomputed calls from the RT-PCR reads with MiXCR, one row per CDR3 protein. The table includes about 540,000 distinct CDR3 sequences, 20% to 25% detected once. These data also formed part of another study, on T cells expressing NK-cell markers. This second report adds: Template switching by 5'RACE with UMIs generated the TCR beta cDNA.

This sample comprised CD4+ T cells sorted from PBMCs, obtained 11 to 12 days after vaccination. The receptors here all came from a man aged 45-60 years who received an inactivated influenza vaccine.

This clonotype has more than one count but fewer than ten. CDR3 loop: CASNPRTRNNEQFF. The CDR3 DNA follows: TGTGCCAGCAACCCGAGGACTCGAAACAATGAGCAGTTCTTC. The gene calls are TRBV7-2 and TRBJ2-1; a weak D match, TRBD2 (5 bases). CDR3 length: 14 residues. V dropped 7 bases and J dropped 5 bases, with 15 bases sitting between them. The V gene's germline CDR1 is SGHTA and CDR2 FQGNSA.

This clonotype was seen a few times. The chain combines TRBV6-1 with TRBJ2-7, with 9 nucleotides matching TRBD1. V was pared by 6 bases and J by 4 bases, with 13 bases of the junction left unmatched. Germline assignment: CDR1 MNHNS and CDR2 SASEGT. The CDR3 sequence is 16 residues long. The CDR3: CASRKTGQGEWYEQYF. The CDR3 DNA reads TGTGCCAGCAGGAAAACGGGACAGGGAGAATGGTACGAGCAGTACTTC.

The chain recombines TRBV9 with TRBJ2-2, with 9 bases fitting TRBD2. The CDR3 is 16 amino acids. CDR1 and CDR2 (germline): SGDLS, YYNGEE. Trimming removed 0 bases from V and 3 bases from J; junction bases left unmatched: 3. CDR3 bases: TGTGCCAGCAGCGTAGTGCGGGGGGGCGACACCGGGGAGCTGTTTTTT. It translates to CASSVVRGGDTGELFF.

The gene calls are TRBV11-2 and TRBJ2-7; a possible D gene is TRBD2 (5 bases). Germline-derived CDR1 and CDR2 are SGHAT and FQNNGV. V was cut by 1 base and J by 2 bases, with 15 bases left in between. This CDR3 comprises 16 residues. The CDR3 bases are TGTGCCAGCAGCTTAGGGAGGCCCCTACCCCCCTACGAGCAGTACTTC. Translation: CASSLGRPLPPYEQYF.

The CDR3, as DNA: TGTGCCAGCAGCCCGGCCCCAGGGGTTGATGAGCAGTTCTTC. Its translation is CASSPAPGVDEQFF. The chain employs TRBV28 and TRBJ2-1; maybe TRBD1 (6 bases). The germline gives CDR1 MDHEN, CDR2 SYDVKM. Between the trimmed V and J ends, which lost 6 bases and 8 bases, there was a span of 17 bases. This CDR3 contains 14 residues.

The CDR3 sequence is CASSFGAEKLFF. Written as DNA, the CDR3 is TGTGCCAGCAGTTTTGGGGCCGAAAAACTGTTTTTT. The genes are TRBV12-3 or TRBV12-4 and TRBJ1-4; D is possibly TRBD1 (5 bases). Trimming removed 3 bases from V and 8 bases from J, with 7 bases in between. The CDR3 spans 12 residues.

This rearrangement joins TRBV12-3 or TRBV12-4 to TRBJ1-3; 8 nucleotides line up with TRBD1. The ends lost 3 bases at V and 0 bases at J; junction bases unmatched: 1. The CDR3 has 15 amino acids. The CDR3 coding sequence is TGTGCCAGCAGTTTGGACAGGGTCTCTGGAAACACCATATATTTT. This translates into CASSLDRVSGNTIYF.

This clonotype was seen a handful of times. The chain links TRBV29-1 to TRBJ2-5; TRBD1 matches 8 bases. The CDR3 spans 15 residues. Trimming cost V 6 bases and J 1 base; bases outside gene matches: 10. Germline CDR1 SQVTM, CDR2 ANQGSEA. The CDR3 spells CSVDGPGQAQETQYF. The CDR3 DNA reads TGCAGCGTGGACGGGCCGGGACAGGCCCAAGAGACCCAGTACTTC.

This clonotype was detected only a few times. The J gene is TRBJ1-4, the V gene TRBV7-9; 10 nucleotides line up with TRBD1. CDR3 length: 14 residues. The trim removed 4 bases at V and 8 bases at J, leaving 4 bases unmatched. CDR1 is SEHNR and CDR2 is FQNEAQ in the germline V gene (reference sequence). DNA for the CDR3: TGTGCCAGCAGCTCGGGACAGGGGAAAGAAAAACTGTTTTTT. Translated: CASSSGQGKEKLFF.

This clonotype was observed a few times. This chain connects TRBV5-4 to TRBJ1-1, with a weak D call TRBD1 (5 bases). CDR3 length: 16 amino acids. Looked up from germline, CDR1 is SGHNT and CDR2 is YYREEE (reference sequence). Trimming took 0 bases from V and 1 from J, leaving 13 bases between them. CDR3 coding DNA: TGTGCCAGCAGCTTGGGGCAGGGTTCGGCGAACACTGAAGCTTTCTTT. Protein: CASSLGQGSANTEAFF.

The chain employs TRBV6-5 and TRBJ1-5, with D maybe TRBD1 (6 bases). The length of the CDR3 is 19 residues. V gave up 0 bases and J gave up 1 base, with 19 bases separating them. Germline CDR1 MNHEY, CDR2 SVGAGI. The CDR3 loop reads CASSYSRGARLKSNQPQHF. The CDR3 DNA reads TGTGCCAGCAGTTACTCTCGGGGGGCGAGGTTGAAGAGCAATCAGCCCCAGCATTTT.

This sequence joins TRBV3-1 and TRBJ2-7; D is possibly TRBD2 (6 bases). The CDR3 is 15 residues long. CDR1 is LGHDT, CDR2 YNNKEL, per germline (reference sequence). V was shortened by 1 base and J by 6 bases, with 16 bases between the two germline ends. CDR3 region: CASSQALTGVFEQYF. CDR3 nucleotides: TGTGCCAGCAGCCAAGCCCTGACGGGGGTGTTCGAGCAGTACTTC.

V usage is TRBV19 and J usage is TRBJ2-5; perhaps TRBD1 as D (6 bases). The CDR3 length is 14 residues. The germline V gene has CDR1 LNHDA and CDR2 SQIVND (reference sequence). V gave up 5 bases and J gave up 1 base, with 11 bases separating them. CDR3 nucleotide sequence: TGTGCCAGTAGTCTACAGGGTCCCCAAGAGACCCAGTACTTC. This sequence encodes CASSLQGPQETQYF. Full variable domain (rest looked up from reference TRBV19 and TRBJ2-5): DGGITQSPKYLFRKEGQNVTLSCEQNLNHDAMYWYRQDPGQGLRLIYYSQIVNDFQKGDIAEGYSVSREKKESFPLTVTSAQKNPTAFYLCASSLQGPQETQYFGPGTRLLVL.

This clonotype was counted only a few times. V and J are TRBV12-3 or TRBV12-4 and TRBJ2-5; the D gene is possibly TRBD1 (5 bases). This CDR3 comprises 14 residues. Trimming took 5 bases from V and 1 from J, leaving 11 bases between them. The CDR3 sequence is CASSPGSLQETQYF. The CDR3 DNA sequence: TGTGCCAGCAGTCCAGGGTCCCTCCAAGAGACCCAGTACTTC.

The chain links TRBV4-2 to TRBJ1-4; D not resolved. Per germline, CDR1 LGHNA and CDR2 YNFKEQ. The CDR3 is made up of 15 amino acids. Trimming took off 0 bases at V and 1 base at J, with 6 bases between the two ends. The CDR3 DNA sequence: TGTGCCAGCAGCCAAGATAGGGTAACTAATGAAAAACTGTTTTTT. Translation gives CASSQDRVTNEKLFF.

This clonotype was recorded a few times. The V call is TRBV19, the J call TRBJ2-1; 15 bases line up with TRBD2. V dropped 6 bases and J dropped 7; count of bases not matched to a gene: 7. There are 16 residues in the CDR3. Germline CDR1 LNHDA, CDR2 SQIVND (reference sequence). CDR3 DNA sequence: TGTGCCAGTAGCCGGACTAGCGGGGGGGCTAGAAATGAGCAGTTCTTC. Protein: CASSRTSGGARNEQFF. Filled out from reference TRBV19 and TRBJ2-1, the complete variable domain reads DGGITQSPKYLFRKEGQNVTLSCEQNLNHDAMYWYRQDPGQGLRLIYYSQIVNDFQKGDIAEGYSVSREKKESFPLTVTSAQKNPTAFYLCASSRTSGGARNEQFFGPGTRLTVL.

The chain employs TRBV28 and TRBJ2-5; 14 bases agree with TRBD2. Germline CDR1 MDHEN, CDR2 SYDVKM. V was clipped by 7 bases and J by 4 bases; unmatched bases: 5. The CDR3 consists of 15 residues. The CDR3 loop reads CASTWTSGGRETQYF. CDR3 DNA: TGTGCCAGCACCTGGACTAGCGGGGGGAGAGAGACCCAGTACTTC.

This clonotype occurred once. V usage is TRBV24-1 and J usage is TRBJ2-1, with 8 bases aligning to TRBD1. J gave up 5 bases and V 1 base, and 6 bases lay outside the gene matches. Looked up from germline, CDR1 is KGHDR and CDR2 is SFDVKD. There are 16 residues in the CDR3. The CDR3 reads CATSDLNTGGDNEQFF. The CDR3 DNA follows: TGTGCCACCAGTGATTTAAATACAGGGGGAGACAATGAGCAGTTCTTC.

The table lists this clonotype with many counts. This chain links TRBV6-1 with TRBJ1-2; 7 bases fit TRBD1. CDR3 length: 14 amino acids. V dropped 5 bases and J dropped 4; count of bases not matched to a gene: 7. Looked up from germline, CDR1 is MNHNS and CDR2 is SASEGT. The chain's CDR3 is CASSRDSHFYGYTF. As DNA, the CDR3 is TGTGCCAGCAGTCGGGACAGCCACTTCTATGGCTACACCTTC.

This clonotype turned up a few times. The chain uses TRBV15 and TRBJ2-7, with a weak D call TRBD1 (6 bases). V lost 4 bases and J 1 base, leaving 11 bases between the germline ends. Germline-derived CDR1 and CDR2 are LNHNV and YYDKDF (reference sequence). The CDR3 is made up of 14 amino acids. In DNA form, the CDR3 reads TGTGCCACCAGCAAAGGGGGTAAATCCTACGAGCAGTACTTC. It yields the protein CATSKGGKSYEQYF.

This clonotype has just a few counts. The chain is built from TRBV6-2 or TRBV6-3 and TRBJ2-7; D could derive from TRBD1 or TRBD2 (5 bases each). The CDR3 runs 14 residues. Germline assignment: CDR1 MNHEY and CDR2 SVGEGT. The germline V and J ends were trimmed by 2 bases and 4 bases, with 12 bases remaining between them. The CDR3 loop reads CASSYRDRQYEQYF. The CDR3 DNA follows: TGTGCCAGCAGTTACAGGGACCGACAATACGAGCAGTACTTC.

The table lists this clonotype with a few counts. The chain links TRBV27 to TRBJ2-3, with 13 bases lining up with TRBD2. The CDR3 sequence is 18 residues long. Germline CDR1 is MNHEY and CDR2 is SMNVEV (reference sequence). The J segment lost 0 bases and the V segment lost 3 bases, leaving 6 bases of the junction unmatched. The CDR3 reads CASSFSGLAGISTDTQYF. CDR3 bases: TGTGCCAGCAGTTTTTCGGGACTAGCGGGAATTAGCACAGATACGCAGTATTTT.

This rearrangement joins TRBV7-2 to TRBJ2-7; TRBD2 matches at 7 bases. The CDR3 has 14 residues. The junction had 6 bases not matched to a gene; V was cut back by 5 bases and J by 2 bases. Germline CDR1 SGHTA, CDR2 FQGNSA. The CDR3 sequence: CASSRSGTTYEQYF. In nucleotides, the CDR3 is TGTGCCAGCAGCCGAAGCGGGACCACCTACGAGCAGTACTTC.

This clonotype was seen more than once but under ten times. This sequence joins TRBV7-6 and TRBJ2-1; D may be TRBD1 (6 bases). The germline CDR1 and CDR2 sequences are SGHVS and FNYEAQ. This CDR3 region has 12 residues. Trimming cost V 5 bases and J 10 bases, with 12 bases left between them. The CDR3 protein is CASSARTGEQFF. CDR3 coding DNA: TGTGCCAGCAGCGCCCGTACAGGGGAGCAGTTCTTC. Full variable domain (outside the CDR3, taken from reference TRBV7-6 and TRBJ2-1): GAGVSQSPRYKVTKRGQDVALRCDPISGHVSLYWYRQALGQGPEFLTYFNYEAQQDKSGLPNDRFSAERPEGSISTLTIQRTEQRDSAMYRCASSARTGEQFFGPGTRLTVL.

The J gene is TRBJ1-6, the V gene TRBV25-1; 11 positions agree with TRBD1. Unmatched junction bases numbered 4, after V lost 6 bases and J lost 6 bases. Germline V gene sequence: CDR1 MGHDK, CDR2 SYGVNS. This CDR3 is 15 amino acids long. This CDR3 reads CASSTGTGGNSPLHF. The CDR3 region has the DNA TGTGCCAGCAGCACCGGGACAGGGGGTAATTCACCCCTCCACTTT.